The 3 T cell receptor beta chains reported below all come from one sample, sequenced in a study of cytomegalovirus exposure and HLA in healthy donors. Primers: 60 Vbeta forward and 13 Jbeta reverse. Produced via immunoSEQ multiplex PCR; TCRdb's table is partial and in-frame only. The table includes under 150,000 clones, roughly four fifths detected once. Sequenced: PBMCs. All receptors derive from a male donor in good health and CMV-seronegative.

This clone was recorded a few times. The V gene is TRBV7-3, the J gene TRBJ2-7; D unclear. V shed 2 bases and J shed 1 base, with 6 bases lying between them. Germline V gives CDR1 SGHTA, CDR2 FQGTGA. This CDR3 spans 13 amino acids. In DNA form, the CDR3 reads TGTGCCAGCAGCTTACTAGAATCCTACGAGCAGTACTTC. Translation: CASSLLESYEQYF.

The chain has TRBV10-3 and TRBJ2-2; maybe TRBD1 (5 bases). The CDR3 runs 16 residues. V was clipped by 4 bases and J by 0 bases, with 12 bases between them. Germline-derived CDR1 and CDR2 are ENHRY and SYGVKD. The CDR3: CAISVLTGSNTGELFF. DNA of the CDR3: TGTGCCATCAGTGTCCTTACAGGTTCGAACACCGGGGAGCTGTTTTTT.

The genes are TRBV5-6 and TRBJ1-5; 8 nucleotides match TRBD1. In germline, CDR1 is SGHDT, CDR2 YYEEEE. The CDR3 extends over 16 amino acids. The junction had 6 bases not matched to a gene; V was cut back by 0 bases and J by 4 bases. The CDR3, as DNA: TGTGCCAGCAGCTTGGCGCAGGGGGCGTCAAATCAGCCCCAGCATTTT. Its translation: CASSLAQGASNQPQHF.